Listed below are T cell receptor beta chains from one sample, sequenced in a study of T cell repertoires in cytomegalovirus infection. TCRdb recomputed calls from the reads with MiXCR, one row per CDR3 protein. The data show under 200,000 distinct CDR3 sequences, with about a fifth seen just once and 25% held by the top ten. For these receptors, no antigen is known. The source material was CD8+ T cells from cultured PBMCs, sampled from culture after CMV antigen stimulation. The receptors here all came from a human donor in good health (CMV status not recorded). Some clones in this sample may be carry-over from other donors' samples. Each CDR3 is given with its conserved first and last residue. The D gene is left open where the match is weak. Clone size is given for some rows only: seen once, a few or many times, or a class if the clone is expanded.

cdr3_nt: TGTGCCAGCAGCTTAGGCAGAGACTACGAGCAGTACTTC
cdr3_aa: CASSLGRDYEQYF
clone_size: few
d_call: .
v_call: TRBV7-2
j_call: TRBJ2-7

cdr3_nt: TGTGCCAGCAGTTACTTCCCTGGAAGGAGGAACACTGAAGCTTTCTTT
cdr3_aa: CASSYFPGRRNTEAFF
clone_size: once
d_call: .
v_call: TRBV6-5
j_call: TRBJ1-1

cdr3_nt: TGTGCCAGCAGTTACTCGATCGGGTTCGGCACTGAAGCTTTCTTT
cdr3_aa: CASSYSIGFGTEAFF
clone_size: many
d_call: .
v_call: TRBV6-2/TRBV6-3
j_call: TRBJ1-1

cdr3_nt: TGTGCCAGCGGGGGGGCCGGATACACCGGGGAGCTGTTTTTT
cdr3_aa: CASGGAGYTGELFF
clone_size: .
d_call: TRBD2
v_call: TRBV19
j_call: TRBJ2-2

cdr3_nt: TGTGCCAGCAGTTACATGACAGGGTACGATGAGCAGTTCTTC
cdr3_aa: CASSYMTGYDEQFF
clone_size: .
d_call: TRBD1
v_call: TRBV6-2/TRBV6-3
j_call: TRBJ2-1

cdr3_nt: TGTGCCAGCAGTTACTCCCAGGGGCAGCGGGGGCTCCGGGAGACCCAGTACTTC
cdr3_aa: CASSYSQGQRGLRETQYF
clone_size: .
d_call: TRBD2
v_call: TRBV6-2/TRBV6-3
j_call: TRBJ2-5

cdr3_nt: TGTGCCAGCAGCCCCCGGACTTACACCGGGGAGCTGTTTTTT
cdr3_aa: CASSPRTYTGELFF
clone_size: .
d_call: .
v_call: TRBV7-9
j_call: TRBJ2-2

cdr3_nt: TGTGCCAGTAGTATAGACAGGGGACGCTACAATGAGCAGTTCTTC
cdr3_aa: CASSIDRGRYNEQFF
clone_size: few
d_call: .
v_call: TRBV19
j_call: TRBJ2-1

cdr3_nt: TGTGCCAGCAGCTGGGTACAGGGGGCGCTTGGCTACACCTTC
cdr3_aa: CASSWVQGALGYTF
clone_size: .
d_call: TRBD1
v_call: TRBV7-2
j_call: TRBJ1-2

cdr3_nt: TGTGCCAGCAGTTTCGGGCAACTTGAAGCTTTCTTT
cdr3_aa: CASSFGQLEAFF
clone_size: once
d_call: .
v_call: TRBV12-3/TRBV12-4
j_call: TRBJ1-1

cdr3_nt: TGTGCCAGCAGCTTAAGACCTAGCGGGGGGGCCTTTGAGACCCAGTACTTC
cdr3_aa: CASSLRPSGGAFETQYF
clone_size: few
d_call: TRBD2
v_call: TRBV7-2
j_call: TRBJ2-5

cdr3_nt: TGTGCCAGCAGCTTAGCGGGGGGCAGGACTGAAGCTTTCTTT
cdr3_aa: CASSLAGGRTEAFF
clone_size: few
d_call: .
v_call: TRBV13
j_call: TRBJ1-1

cdr3_nt: TGTGCCAGCAGCCTTGGCACAGGGGTCGGAAACACCATATATTTT
cdr3_aa: CASSLGTGVGNTIYF
clone_size: few
d_call: TRBD1
v_call: TRBV6-5
j_call: TRBJ1-3

cdr3_nt: TGTGCCAGCAGCTTTGTGGGGGCGATTCTTCAGCCCCAGCATTTT
cdr3_aa: CASSFVGAILQPQHF
clone_size: once
d_call: .
v_call: TRBV11-2
j_call: TRBJ1-5

cdr3_nt: TGTGCCAGCAGCTCCGGGGGGCAGGGTCCGCCCCAGCATTTT
cdr3_aa: CASSSGGQGPPQHF
clone_size: .
d_call: .
v_call: TRBV7-2
j_call: TRBJ1-5

cdr3_nt: TGTGCCAGCAGCTCAGGGACAGAATCCTACGAGCAGTACTTC
cdr3_aa: CASSSGTESYEQYF
clone_size: .
d_call: TRBD1
v_call: TRBV9
j_call: TRBJ2-7

cdr3_nt: TGTGCCAGCAGCTCAGAAGGTGGATACGAGCAGTACTTC
cdr3_aa: CASSSEGGYEQYF
clone_size: .
d_call: .
v_call: TRBV13
j_call: TRBJ2-7

cdr3_nt: TGTGCCAGCAGTTGGAGCGGGGGCACTGAAGCTTTCTTT
cdr3_aa: CASSWSGGTEAFF
clone_size: few
d_call: .
v_call: TRBV12-3/TRBV12-4
j_call: TRBJ1-1

cdr3_nt: TGTGCCAGCTCACCTACAGGGGCCCTGTACAATGAGCAGTTCTTC
cdr3_aa: CASSPTGALYNEQFF
clone_size: few
d_call: TRBD1
v_call: TRBV7-2
j_call: TRBJ2-1

cdr3_nt: TGTGCCAGCAGCGCCGGGACAGGGGGCGTTCAGCCCCAGCATTTT
cdr3_aa: CASSAGTGGVQPQHF
clone_size: .
d_call: TRBD1
v_call: TRBV9
j_call: TRBJ1-5

cdr3_nt: TGCAGTGCTAGAGAAAGCGATCGGTACACCATATATTTT
cdr3_aa: CSARESDRYTIYF
clone_size: .
d_call: .
v_call: TRBV20-1
j_call: TRBJ1-3

cdr3_nt: TGTGCCAGCAGCCAAGATTCGACAGGGGCGGGAGAGACCCAGTACTTC
cdr3_aa: CASSQDSTGAGETQYF
clone_size: few
d_call: TRBD1
v_call: TRBV3-1
j_call: TRBJ2-5

cdr3_nt: TGTGCCAGCAGCTCGGGCCCAGATACGCAGTATTTT
cdr3_aa: CASSSGPDTQYF
clone_size: .
d_call: .
v_call: TRBV7-6
j_call: TRBJ2-3

cdr3_nt: TGCGCCAGCAGCCGCCCGGGGGTGAATGAGCAGTTCTTC
cdr3_aa: CASSRPGVNEQFF
clone_size: .
d_call: .
v_call: TRBV4-1
j_call: TRBJ2-1

cdr3_nt: TGTGCCAGCAGCTTAGCGGGAGGGGGATCTGCTGAAGCTTTCTTT
cdr3_aa: CASSLAGGGSAEAFF
clone_size: .
d_call: .
v_call: TRBV7-8
j_call: TRBJ1-1

cdr3_nt: TGTGCCAGCATCGCGGGACGCCCGAGCTCTGGAAACACCATATATTTT
cdr3_aa: CASIAGRPSSGNTIYF
clone_size: once
d_call: .
v_call: TRBV6-2/TRBV6-3
j_call: TRBJ1-3

cdr3_nt: TGTGCCAGCAGTCTCCCGGGACTACTAAACTATGGCTACACCTTC
cdr3_aa: CASSLPGLLNYGYTF
clone_size: few
d_call: .
v_call: TRBV12-3/TRBV12-4
j_call: TRBJ1-2

cdr3_nt: TGTGCCAGCAGCTTGGATGCTCCTCTAGACAGTCCCACCGGGGAGCTGTTTTTT
cdr3_aa: CASSLDAPLDSPTGELFF
clone_size: few
d_call: .
v_call: TRBV5-4
j_call: TRBJ2-2

cdr3_nt: TGTGCCAGCAGCTACGACACTGAAGCTTTCTTT
cdr3_aa: CASSYDTEAFF
clone_size: few
d_call: .
v_call: TRBV7-9
j_call: TRBJ1-1

cdr3_nt: TGTGCCAGTAGGGCCGTGAACATGGGAGAGACCCAGTACTTC
cdr3_aa: CASRAVNMGETQYF
clone_size: few
d_call: .
v_call: TRBV19
j_call: TRBJ2-5

cdr3_nt: TGTGCCAGCAGTCCCCTAAGTAGAACAGAGACCCAGTACTTC
cdr3_aa: CASSPLSRTETQYF
clone_size: few
d_call: .
v_call: TRBV6-2/TRBV6-3
j_call: TRBJ2-5

cdr3_nt: TGTGCCAGCAGCTCGGGGACAGTCGCTCAGGGAGCTTTCTTT
cdr3_aa: CASSSGTVAQGAFF
clone_size: many
d_call: TRBD1
v_call: TRBV7-9
j_call: TRBJ1-1